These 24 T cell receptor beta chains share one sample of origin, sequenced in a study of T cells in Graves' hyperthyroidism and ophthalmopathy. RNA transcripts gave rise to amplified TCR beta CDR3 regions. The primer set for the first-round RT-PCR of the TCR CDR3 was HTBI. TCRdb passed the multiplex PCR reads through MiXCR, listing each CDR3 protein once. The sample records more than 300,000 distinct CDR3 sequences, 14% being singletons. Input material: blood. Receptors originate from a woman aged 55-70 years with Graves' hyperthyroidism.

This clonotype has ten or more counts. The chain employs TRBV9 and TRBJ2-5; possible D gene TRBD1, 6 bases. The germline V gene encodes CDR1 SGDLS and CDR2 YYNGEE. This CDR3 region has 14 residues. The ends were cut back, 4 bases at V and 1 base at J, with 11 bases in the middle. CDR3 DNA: TGTGCCAGCAGCCCCACAGGGATCCAAGAGACCCAGTACTTC. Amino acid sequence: CASSPTGIQETQYF. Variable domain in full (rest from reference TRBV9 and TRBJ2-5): DSGVTQTPKHLITATGQRVTLRCSPRSGDLSVYWYQQSLDQGLQFLIQYYNGEERAKGNILERFSAQQFPDLHSELNLSSLELGDSALYFCASSPTGIQETQYFGPGTRLLVL.

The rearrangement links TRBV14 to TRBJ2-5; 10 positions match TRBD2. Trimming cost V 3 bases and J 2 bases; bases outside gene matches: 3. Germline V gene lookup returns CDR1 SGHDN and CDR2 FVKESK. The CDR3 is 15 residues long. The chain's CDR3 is CASSHGLAEQETQYF. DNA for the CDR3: TGTGCCAGCAGCCACGGACTAGCGGAACAAGAGACCCAGTACTTC.

The CDR3 nucleotides read TGTGCCGACAGACTCGGACGGGAGACCCAGTACTTC. Protein sequence: CADRLGRETQYF. The chain is built from TRBV30 and TRBJ2-5, with D tentatively TRBD1 (5 bases). CDR3 length: 12 residues. The germline CDR1 and CDR2 sequences are GTSNPN and SVGIG (reference sequence). V lost 8 bases, J lost 5 bases, and 15 bases lay in between.

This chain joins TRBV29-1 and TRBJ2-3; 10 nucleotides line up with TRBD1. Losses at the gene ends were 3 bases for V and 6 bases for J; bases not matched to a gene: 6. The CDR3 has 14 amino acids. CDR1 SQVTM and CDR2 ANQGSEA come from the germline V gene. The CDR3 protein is CSVDGQGGGDTQYF. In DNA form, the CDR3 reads TGCAGCGTTGACGGACAGGGGGGGGGGGATACGCAGTATTTT.

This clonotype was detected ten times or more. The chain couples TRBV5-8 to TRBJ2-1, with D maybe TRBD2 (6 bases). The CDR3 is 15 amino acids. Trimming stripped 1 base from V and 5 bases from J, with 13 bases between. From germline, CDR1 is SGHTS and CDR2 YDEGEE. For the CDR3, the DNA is TGTGCCAGCAGCTTGCGGTTAGCGGTTCACAATGAGCAGTTCTTC. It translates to CASSLRLAVHNEQFF.

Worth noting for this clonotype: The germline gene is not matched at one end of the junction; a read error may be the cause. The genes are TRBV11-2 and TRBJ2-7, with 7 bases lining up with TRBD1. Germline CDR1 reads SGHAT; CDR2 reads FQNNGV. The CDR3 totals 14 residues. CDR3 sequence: CASNLATGLYEQYF. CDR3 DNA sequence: TGTGCCAGCAACTTAGCGACAGGGTTGTACGAGCAGTACTTC.

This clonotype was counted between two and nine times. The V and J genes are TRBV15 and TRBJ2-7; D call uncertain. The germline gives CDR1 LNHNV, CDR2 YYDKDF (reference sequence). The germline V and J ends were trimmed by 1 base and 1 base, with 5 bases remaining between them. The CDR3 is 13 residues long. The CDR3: CATSRGLSYEQYF. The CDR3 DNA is TGTGCCACCAGCAGAGGCCTTTCCTACGAGCAGTACTTC.

The CDR3 DNA follows: TGTGCCAGCAGCCCCCCCGGGACAGGGGAACCACCCCTCCACTTT. It is translated as CASSPPGTGEPPLHF. This chain connects TRBV7-9 to TRBJ1-6; 10 bases line up with TRBD1. The germline V gene encodes CDR1 SEHNR and CDR2 FQNEAQ (reference sequence). The CDR3 is made up of 15 amino acids. The junction had 9 bases not matched to a gene; V was cut back by 5 bases and J by 11 bases.

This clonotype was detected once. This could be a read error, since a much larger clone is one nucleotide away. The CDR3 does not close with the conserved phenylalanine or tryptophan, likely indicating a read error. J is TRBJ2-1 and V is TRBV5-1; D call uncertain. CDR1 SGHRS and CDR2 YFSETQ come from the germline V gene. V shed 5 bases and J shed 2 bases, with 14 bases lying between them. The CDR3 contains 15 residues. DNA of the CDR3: TGCGCCAGCAGACCGACCTTGCACACCTACAATGAGCAGTTCTCC. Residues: CASRPTLHTYNEQFS.

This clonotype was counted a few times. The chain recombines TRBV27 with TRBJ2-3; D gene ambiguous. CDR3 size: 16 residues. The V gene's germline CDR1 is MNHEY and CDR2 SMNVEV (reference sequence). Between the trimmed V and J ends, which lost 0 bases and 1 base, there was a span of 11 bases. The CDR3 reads CASSLSTLSGTDTQYF. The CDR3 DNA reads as TGTGCCAGCAGTTTATCTACTCTATCGGGCACAGATACGCAGTATTTT.

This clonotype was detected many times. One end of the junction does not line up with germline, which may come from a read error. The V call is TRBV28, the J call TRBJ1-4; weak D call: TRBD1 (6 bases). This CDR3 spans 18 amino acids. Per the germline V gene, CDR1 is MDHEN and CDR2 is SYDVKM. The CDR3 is CASSLFLGISGVNEKLFF. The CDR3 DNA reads TGTGCCAGCAGCTTATTCTTGGGAATCTCAGGGGTCAATGAAAAACTGTTTTTT.

The CDR3 protein is CSALSIAGYEQYF. CDR3 nucleotides: TGCAGTGCCCTGAGTATAGCGGGCTACGAGCAGTACTTC. J is TRBJ2-7 and V is TRBV20-1, with TRBD2 matching 7 bases. The CDR3 is 13 residues long. In germline, CDR1 is DFQATT, CDR2 SNEGSKA (reference sequence). Germline trimming cut 6 bases from V and 3 bases from J; bases unmatched to any gene: 8.

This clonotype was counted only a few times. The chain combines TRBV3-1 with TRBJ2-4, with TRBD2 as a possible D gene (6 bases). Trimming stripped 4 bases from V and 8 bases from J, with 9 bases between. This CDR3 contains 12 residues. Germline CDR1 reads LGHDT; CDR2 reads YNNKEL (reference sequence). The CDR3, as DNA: TGTGCCAGCAGCCGGACTAAGGACATTCAGTACTTC. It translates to CASSRTKDIQYF. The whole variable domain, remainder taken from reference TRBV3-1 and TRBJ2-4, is DTAVSQTPKYLVTQMGNDKSIKCEQNLGHDTMYWYKQDSKKFLKIMFSYNNKELIINETVPNRFSPKSPDKAHLNLHINSLELGDSAVYFCASSRTKDIQYFGAGTRLSVL.

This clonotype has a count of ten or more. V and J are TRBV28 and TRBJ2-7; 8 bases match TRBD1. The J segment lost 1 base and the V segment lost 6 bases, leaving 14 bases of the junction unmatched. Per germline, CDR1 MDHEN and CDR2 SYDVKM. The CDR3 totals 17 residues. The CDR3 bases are TGTGCCAGCAGAGGGTCTGCAGGGGGCGACGGATCCTACGAGCAGTACTTC. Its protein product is CASRGSAGGDGSYEQYF.

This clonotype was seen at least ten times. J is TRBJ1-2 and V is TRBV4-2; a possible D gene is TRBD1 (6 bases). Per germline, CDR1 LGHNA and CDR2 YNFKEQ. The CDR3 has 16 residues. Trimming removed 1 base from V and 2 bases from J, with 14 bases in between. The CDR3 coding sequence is TGTGCCAGCAGCCAAGGATACAGGGTAGCCAACTATGGCTACACCTTC. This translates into CASSQGYRVANYGYTF.

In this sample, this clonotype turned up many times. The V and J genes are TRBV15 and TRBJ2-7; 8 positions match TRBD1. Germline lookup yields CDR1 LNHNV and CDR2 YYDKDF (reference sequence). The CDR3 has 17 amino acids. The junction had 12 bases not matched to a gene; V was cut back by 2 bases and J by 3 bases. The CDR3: CATSRLPTTGAFYEQYF. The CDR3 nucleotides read TGTGCCACCAGCAGACTTCCGACGACAGGGGCATTCTACGAGCAGTACTTC.

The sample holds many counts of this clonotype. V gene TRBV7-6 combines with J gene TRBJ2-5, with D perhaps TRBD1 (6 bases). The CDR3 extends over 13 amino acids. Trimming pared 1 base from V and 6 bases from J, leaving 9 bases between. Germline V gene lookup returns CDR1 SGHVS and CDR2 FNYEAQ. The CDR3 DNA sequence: TGTGCCAGCAGCTTAGGGACAGAAAAGACCCAGTACTTC. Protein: CASSLGTEKTQYF. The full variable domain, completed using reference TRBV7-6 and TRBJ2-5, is GAGVSQSPRYKVTKRGQDVALRCDPISGHVSLYWYRQALGQGPEFLTYFNYEAQQDKSGLPNDRFSAERPEGSISTLTIQRTEQRDSAMYRCASSLGTEKTQYFGPGTRLLVL.

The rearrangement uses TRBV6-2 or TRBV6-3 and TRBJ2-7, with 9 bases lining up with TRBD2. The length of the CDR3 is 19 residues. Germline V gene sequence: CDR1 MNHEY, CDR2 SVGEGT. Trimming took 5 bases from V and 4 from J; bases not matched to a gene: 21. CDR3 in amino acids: CASSATTGWASGIGYEQYF. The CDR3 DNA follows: TGTGCCAGCAGTGCCACGACAGGGTGGGCTAGCGGGATTGGGTACGAGCAGTACTTC.

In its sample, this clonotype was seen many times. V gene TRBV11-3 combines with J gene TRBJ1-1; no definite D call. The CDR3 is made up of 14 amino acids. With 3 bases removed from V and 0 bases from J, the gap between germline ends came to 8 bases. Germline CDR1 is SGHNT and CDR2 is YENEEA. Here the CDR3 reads CASSFDQMNTEAFF. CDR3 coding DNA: TGTGCCAGCAGCTTTGATCAGATGAACACTGAAGCTTTCTTT.

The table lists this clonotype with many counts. Here the CDR3 DNA reads TGTGCCAGCAGCCAAGGTGCTAGCGTCGGAGAGACCCAGTACTTC. Translated, it gives CASSQGASVGETQYF. The chain is built from TRBV3-1 and TRBJ2-5, with D possibly matching TRBD2 (6 bases). Germline CDR1 is LGHDT and CDR2 is YNNKEL (reference sequence). The CDR3 covers 15 residues. The ends were cut back, 1 base at V and 4 bases at J, with 13 bases in the middle.

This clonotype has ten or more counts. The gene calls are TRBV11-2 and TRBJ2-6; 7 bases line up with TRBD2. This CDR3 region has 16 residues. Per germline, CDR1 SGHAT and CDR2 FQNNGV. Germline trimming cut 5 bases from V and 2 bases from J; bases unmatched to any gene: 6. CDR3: CASSRLGGTGANVLTF. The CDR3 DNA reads TGTGCCAGCAGCCGCTTGGGAGGGACTGGGGCCAACGTCCTGACTTTC.

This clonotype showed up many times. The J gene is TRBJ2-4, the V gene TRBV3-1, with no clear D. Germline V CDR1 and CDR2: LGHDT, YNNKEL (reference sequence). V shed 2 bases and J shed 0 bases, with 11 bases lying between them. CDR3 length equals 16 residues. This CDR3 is CASSQSAGLAKNIQYF. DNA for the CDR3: TGTGCCAGCAGCCAATCCGCCGGGCTAGCCAAAAACATTCAGTACTTC.

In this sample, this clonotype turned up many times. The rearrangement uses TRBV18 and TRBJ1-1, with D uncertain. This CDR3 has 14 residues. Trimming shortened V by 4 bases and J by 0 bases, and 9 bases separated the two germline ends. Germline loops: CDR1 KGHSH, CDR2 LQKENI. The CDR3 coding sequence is TGTGCCAGCTCACGTCGAGGTGTGAACACTGAAGCTTTCTTT. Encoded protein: CASSRRGVNTEAFF.

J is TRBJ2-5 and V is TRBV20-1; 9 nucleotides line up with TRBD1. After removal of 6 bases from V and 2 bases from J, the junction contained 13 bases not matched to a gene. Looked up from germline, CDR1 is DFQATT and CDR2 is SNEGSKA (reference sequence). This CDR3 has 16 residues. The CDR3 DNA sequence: TGCAGTGCGCCTCTACTCCGGGACAGGGTTCAAGAGACCCAGTACTTC. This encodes CSAPLLRDRVQETQYF.